The 16 T cell receptor beta chains below come from one sample, sequenced in a study of blood T cells in healthy people across ages. PCR was performed a second time for about 7 to 11 cycles using a sample-barcoded 5' primer and a J-beta primer mix. Using its own MiXCR run on the 5' RACE reads, TCRdb lists one record per CDR3 protein. The sample includes around 2 million distinct CDR3 sequences, 39% seen only once; the top ten take around 23%. Sequenced material: blood. The receptors were gathered from a human donor in good health.

This clonotype was detected only a few times. One junction end disagrees with the germline gene, perhaps due to a read error. The chain carries TRBV19 and TRBJ1-1; D gene uncertain. Germline CDR1 and CDR2: LNHDA and SQIVND (reference sequence). The length of the CDR3 is 10 residues. The CDR3, as DNA: TGTGCCAGTAGGATAGTTAAAGCTTTCTTT. Amino acid sequence: CASRIVKAFF.

This chain links TRBV10-3 with TRBJ1-4; D remains ambiguous. The V end was cut by 10 bases, the J end by 8 bases, with 8 bases between. Germline V gives CDR1 ENHRY, CDR2 SYGVKD. The CDR3 spans 10 residues. CDR3 in amino acids: CATKGEKLFF. Here the CDR3 DNA reads TGTGCCACCAAGGGCGAAAAACTGTTTTTT.

The chain joins TRBV7-9 to TRBJ2-4; possibly TRBD2 for D (5 bases). Per the germline V gene, CDR1 is SEHNR and CDR2 is FQNEAQ (reference sequence). The V and J ends lost 2 bases and 3 bases respectively, with 11 bases between them. The CDR3 runs to 15 residues. This chain's CDR3 is CASSLSEVGKNIQYF. The CDR3 nucleotides read TGTGCCAGCAGCTTATCGGAGGTGGGCAAAAACATTCAGTACTTC.

The chain uses TRBV29-1 and TRBJ1-1; D is ambiguous. The germline V gene has CDR1 SQVTM and CDR2 ANQGSEA. There are 13 residues in the CDR3. V was shortened by 3 bases and J by 0 bases, with 8 bases between the two germline ends. The chain's CDR3 is CSVDTDLNTEAFF. DNA of the CDR3: TGCAGCGTTGATACCGACCTGAACACTGAAGCTTTCTTT.

This chain uses TRBV7-2 with TRBJ2-7; TRBD1 agrees at 9 bases. The V segment lost 3 bases and the J segment 0 bases; nucleotides outside the gene matches: 6. Germline CDR1 and CDR2: SGHTA and FQGNSA. The CDR3 consists of 16 residues. The CDR3: CASSFPPGQGSYEQYF. The CDR3, as DNA: TGTGCCAGCAGCTTTCCTCCGGGACAGGGCTCCTACGAGCAGTACTTC.

V gene TRBV6-5 combines with J gene TRBJ1-1; a weak D match, TRBD1 (6 bases). V was cut by 6 bases and J by 7 bases, with 15 bases left in between. The CDR3 loop spans 13 amino acids. Germline-derived CDR1 and CDR2 are MNHEY and SVGAGI. Here the CDR3 reads CASSKRYRDEAFF. The CDR3 bases are TGTGCCAGCAGCAAGAGGTACAGGGATGAAGCTTTCTTT.

The CDR3 DNA reads as TGTGCCAGCAGCCCCCGTCAGCCCCAGCATTTT. This sequence encodes CASSPRQPQHF. The chain carries TRBV6-2 or TRBV6-3 and TRBJ1-5; no clear D gene. Per the germline V gene, CDR1 is MNHEY and CDR2 is SVGEGT. Trimming pared 6 bases from V and 6 bases from J, leaving 6 bases between. The CDR3 has 11 residues.

The chain is built from TRBV19 and TRBJ2-7; 7 positions match TRBD2. The length of the CDR3 is 16 residues. Germline CDR1 and CDR2: LNHDA and SQIVND (reference sequence). V shed 0 bases, J shed 1 base, and the junction held 6 bases outside the gene matches. CDR3 coding DNA: TGTGCCAGTAGTATAGATGGGGAGGGGAAGTCCTACGAGCAGTACTTC. Translation: CASSIDGEGKSYEQYF.

This clonotype appeared a few times. The rearrangement uses TRBV9 and TRBJ1-2; D unclear. Germline CDR1 is SGDLS and CDR2 is YYNGEE. The CDR3 runs 14 residues. V was cut by 3 bases and J by 3 bases, with 12 bases left in between. The CDR3 nucleotides are TGTGCCAGCAGCGGCGGACGGAGCCACTATGGCTACACCTTC. Its protein product is CASSGGRSHYGYTF. The full variable domain, with the rest looked up from reference TRBV9 and TRBJ1-2, is DSGVTQTPKHLITATGQRVTLRCSPRSGDLSVYWYQQSLDQGLQFLIQYYNGEERAKGNILERFSAQQFPDLHSELNLSSLELGDSALYFCASSGGRSHYGYTFGSGTRLTVV.

This clonotype was counted only a few times. This chain connects TRBV11-2 to TRBJ2-3; perhaps TRBD1 as D (5 bases). Germline V gives CDR1 SGHAT, CDR2 FQNNGV. Deletions cut 0 bases from V and 3 bases from J, with 10 bases between. There are 15 residues in the CDR3. The CDR3 sequence: CASSLDWTNTDTQYF. CDR3 nucleotide sequence: TGTGCCAGCAGCTTAGATTGGACAAATACAGATACGCAGTATTTT.

The CDR3 loop reads CSVEQWNGYTF. The CDR3 DNA follows: TGCAGCGTTGAACAGTGGAATGGCTACACCTTC. The rearrangement uses TRBV29-1 and TRBJ1-2; the D is unclear. V was pared by 2 bases and J by 6 bases, with 7 bases between. CDR3 length equals 11 residues. Germline V gives CDR1 SQVTM, CDR2 ANQGSEA.

The table lists this clonotype with a count of one. This sequence joins TRBV2 and TRBJ2-3; D remains ambiguous. The ends were cut back, 6 bases at V and 0 bases at J, with 10 bases in the middle. The germline V gene encodes CDR1 SNHLY and CDR2 FYNNEI. CDR3 length equals 14 residues. The CDR3 region is CASSDKSSTDTQYF. CDR3 bases: TGTGCCAGCAGCGATAAGTCCAGCACAGATACGCAGTATTTT.

Only one count was recorded for this clonotype. The chain has TRBV5-5 and TRBJ2-7; D remains unclear. The DNA end favors TRBJ2-5, so the J call may be wrong. Germline CDR1 and CDR2: SGHKS and YYEKEE (reference sequence). There are 14 residues in the CDR3. This chain's CDR3 is CASSLTGLTETQYF. CDR3 DNA sequence: TGTGCCAGCAGCTTGACTGGGCTAACAGAGACCCAGTACTTC.

This clonotype occurred a few times. The chain recombines TRBV3-1 with TRBJ1-2; D call uncertain. The ends were cut back, 2 bases at V and 4 bases at J, with 17 bases in the middle. Germline CDR1 reads LGHDT; CDR2 reads YNNKEL (reference sequence). The CDR3 spans 16 residues. The CDR3 DNA reads TGTGCCAGCAGCCAAACGGCAGCTGTGAACTCCTATGGCTACACCTTC. Its protein product is CASSQTAAVNSYGYTF.

This clonotype was detected only a few times. V is TRBV4-2 and J is TRBJ2-7; 11 bases are a match to TRBD1. Trimming at V came to 2 bases and at J to 1 base, leaving 7 bases not matched to a gene. The CDR3 totals 17 residues. CDR1 LGHNA and CDR2 YNFKEQ come from the germline V gene. The DNA for the CDR3 is TGTGCCAGCAGCCAAAAAGAGGGGGACAGGGGGTCCTACGAGCAGTACTTC. Amino acids: CASSQKEGDRGSYEQYF.

There are a few counts of this clonotype. V is TRBV6-1 and J is TRBJ1-6; no clear D. The V and J ends lost 4 bases and 10 bases respectively, with 11 bases between them. The CDR3 runs to 13 residues. Germline V CDR1 and CDR2: MNHNS, SASEGT. In DNA, the CDR3 is TGTGCCAGCAGTGGACGCAGAGAGTCACCCCTCCACTTT. Amino acids: CASSGRRESPLHF.